Below, 5 T cell receptor beta chains from the same sample are listed, as sequenced in a study of control samples from healthy donors and cancer patients (dated by TCRdb to about 2020). Libraries came from the immunoSEQ multiplex PCR assay. In its TCRdb copy, this immuneACCESS table keeps in-frame sequences only and misses some clones. Where compared with another copy, unresolved V genes explain less than half of these, and the others have no known cause. Across this sample there are 150,000 to 200,000 clones, with 91% seen only once. Of the sample, about 1.6% is held by the ten largest clones. The specimen was blood. The receptors derive from a woman aged 25 to 39 in good health.

The rearrangement uses TRBV28 and TRBJ1-5; a possible D gene is TRBD1 (6 bases). CDR3 length equals 12 residues. Germline CDR1 reads MDHEN; CDR2 reads SYDVKM. The V and J ends lost 6 bases and 6 bases respectively, with 9 bases between them. The CDR3 region has the DNA TGTGCCAGCAGACAGGGTGTTCAGCCCCAGCATTTT. Its translation is CASRQGVQPQHF. Full variable domain (remainder filled in from reference TRBV28 and TRBJ1-5): DVKVTQSSRYLVKRTGEKVFLECVQDMDHENMFWYRQDPGLGLRLIYFSYDVKMKEKGDIPEGYSVSREKKERFSLILESASTNQTSMYLCASRQGVQPQHFGDGTRLSIL.

Only one count was recorded for this clone. The CDR3 loop reads CATSPTSTNEKLFF. The CDR3, as DNA: TGTGCCACCAGCCCGACGTCAACTAATGAAAAACTGTTTTTT. The chain employs TRBV15 and TRBJ1-4; D is undetermined. This CDR3 spans 14 amino acids. With 5 bases removed from V and 0 bases from J, the gap between germline ends came to 7 bases. Germline V gene sequence: CDR1 LNHNV, CDR2 YYDKDF (reference sequence).

The chain carries TRBV11-2 and TRBJ1-4; 8 bases are a match to TRBD1. This CDR3 spans 13 amino acids. V lost 5 bases, J lost 8 bases, and 4 bases stayed unmatched. Germline V gene data show CDR1 as SGHAT and CDR2 as FQNNGV. The CDR3 sequence: CASSIQGGEKLFF. The CDR3, as DNA: TGTGCCAGCAGCATACAGGGGGGGGAAAAACTGTTTTTT.

The J gene is TRBJ1-2, the V gene TRBV12-2; the DNA was not used to check the table's D call, TRBD1. TRBV12-2 is a listed pseudogene. The CDR3 contains 16 residues. CDR3 nucleotides: TGTGCAAGTCGCTTAGTTAGGGACAGGGGCACCTATGGCTACACCTTC. It yields the protein CASRLVRDRGTYGYTF.

V usage is TRBV19 and J usage is TRBJ1-1, with unresolved D. Germline V gene data show CDR1 as LNHDA and CDR2 as SQIVND (reference sequence). This CDR3 spans 15 amino acids. The germline V and J ends were trimmed by 3 bases and 1 base, with 12 bases remaining between them. CDR3 region: CASSMAGQGNTEAFF. CDR3 DNA sequence: TGTGCCAGTAGTATGGCAGGCCAAGGGAACACTGAAGCTTTCTTT.